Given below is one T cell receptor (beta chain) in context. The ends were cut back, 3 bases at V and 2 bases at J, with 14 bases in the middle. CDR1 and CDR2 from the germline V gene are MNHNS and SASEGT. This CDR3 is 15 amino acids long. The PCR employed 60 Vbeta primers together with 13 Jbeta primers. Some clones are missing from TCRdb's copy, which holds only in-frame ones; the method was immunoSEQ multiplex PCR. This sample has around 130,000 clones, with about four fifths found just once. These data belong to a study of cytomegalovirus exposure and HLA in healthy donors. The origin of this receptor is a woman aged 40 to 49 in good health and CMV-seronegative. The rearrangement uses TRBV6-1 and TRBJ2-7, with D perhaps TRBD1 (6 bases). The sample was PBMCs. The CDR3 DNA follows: TGTGCCAGCAGTGAGCAAGGACAGCATGCCTACGAGCAGTACTTC. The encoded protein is CASSEQGQHAYEQYF.